The 29 T cell receptor beta chains reported below all come from one sample, sequenced in a study of graft-versus-host responses after intestinal transplantation. No cognate antigen is known for these TCRs. The assay was immunoSEQ multiplex PCR, and TCRdb's table has in-frame clones only and misses some. The repertoire consists of under 75,000 clones, with roughly 89% occurring once and the leading ten covering 4% to 5%. The source material was unstimulated CD8+ T cells sorted from spleen or lymph node cells, sampled before transplant. The receptors stem from a human donor who was the organ donor for an intestinal transplant.

The chain uses TRBV27 and TRBJ2-2; D unresolved. V lost 5 bases and J 7 bases, leaving 11 bases between the germline ends. The CDR3 length is 13 residues. Germline-derived CDR1 and CDR2 are MNHEY and SMNVEV (reference sequence). The CDR3, as DNA: TGTGCCAGCAGTACAATCCCGATCGGGGAGCTGTTTTTT. Translation gives CASSTIPIGELFF.

This clone has a handful of counts. This chain uses TRBV7-2 with TRBJ1-4; D call uncertain. V was trimmed by 5 bases and J by 6 bases, leaving 16 bases between them. Germline V CDR1 and CDR2: SGHTA, FQGNSA. The CDR3 length is 15 residues. The CDR3 bases are TGTGCCAGCAGCCGGATGGACGGGAATTATGAAAAACTGTTTTTT. Amino acid sequence: CASSRMDGNYEKLFF.

The V gene is TRBV6-5, the J gene TRBJ2-7; TRBD1 matches at 11 bases. Germline trimming cut 6 bases from V and 2 bases from J; bases unmatched to any gene: 3. The CDR3 runs 14 residues. The V gene's germline CDR1 is MNHEY and CDR2 SVGAGI. CDR3 sequence reads: CASSPGQGAYEQYV. The CDR3 DNA is TGTGCCAGCAGCCCGGGACAGGGGGCCTACGAGCAGTACGTC.

This clone showed up just a few times. This chain connects TRBV7-9 to TRBJ2-7; D unresolved. The CDR3 runs 14 residues. Per germline, CDR1 SEHNR and CDR2 FQNEAQ (reference sequence). V was clipped by 2 bases and J by 3 bases, with 11 bases between them. CDR3 DNA: TGTGCCAGCAGCTTATCTCGGCCCAACTACGAGCAGTACGTC. This encodes CASSLSRPNYEQYV.

The count of this clone is one. This chain joins TRBV6-6 and TRBJ1-3; D is undetermined. V was clipped by 2 bases and J by 0 bases, with 11 bases between them. Germline V CDR1 and CDR2: MNHNY, SVGAGI (reference sequence). The CDR3 is 16 residues long. The CDR3 nucleotides read TGTGCCAGCAGTTACGGTCCAGCGAGCTCTGGAAACACCATATATTTT. This codes for CASSYGPASSGNTIYF.

The rearrangement uses TRBV27 and TRBJ2-1; D uncertain. This CDR3 is 16 amino acids long. Germline V lookup: CDR1 MNHEY, CDR2 SMNVEV (reference sequence). V lost 2 bases to trimming and J lost 6 bases, with 17 bases between them. The CDR3 protein is CASSLPDSSIRNEQFF. The CDR3 bases are TGTGCCAGCAGTTTACCCGACTCTAGTATACGCAATGAGCAGTTCTTC.

The chain is built from TRBV11-2 and TRBJ2-1, with 9 bases matching TRBD2. After removal of 0 bases from V and 6 bases from J, the junction contained 6 bases not matched to a gene. This CDR3 spans 16 amino acids. In germline, CDR1 is SGHAT, CDR2 FQNNGV. CDR3 sequence: CASSLDVGLASNEQFF. Written as DNA, the CDR3 is TGTGCCAGCAGCTTAGATGTGGGACTAGCTAGCAATGAGCAGTTCTTC.

The V gene is TRBV27, the J gene TRBJ2-7; TRBD1 might be the D (5 bases). The V gene's germline CDR1 is MNHEY and CDR2 SMNVEV (reference sequence). Trimming removed 2 bases at V and 6 bases at J, with 11 bases between. CDR3 length: 13 amino acids. The CDR3 coding sequence is TGTGCCAGCAGTTTAGGGGCAGGCACCGAGCAGTACGTC. Its protein product is CASSLGAGTEQYV.

The gene calls are TRBV5-4 and TRBJ2-1, with 11 bases that match TRBD2. This CDR3 is built from 18 residues. The V segment lost 4 bases and the J segment 2 bases; nucleotides outside the gene matches: 11. Per germline, CDR1 SGHNT and CDR2 YYREEE (reference sequence). The CDR3 spells CASSGGLAARTTYNEQFF. DNA of the CDR3: TGTGCCAGCAGCGGGGGACTAGCGGCCCGGACCACCTACAATGAGCAGTTCTTC.

The rearrangement links TRBV7-9 to TRBJ2-1; TRBD1 matches at 9 bases. CDR3 length: 16 amino acids. Germline V gene data show CDR1 as SEHNR and CDR2 as FQNEAQ (reference sequence). The V and J ends lost 4 bases and 4 bases, in that order; junction bases with no gene match: 8. CDR3 DNA sequence: TGTGCCAGCAGCTCTACGAGACAGGGGGGATACAATGAGCAGTTCTTC. Its protein is CASSSTRQGGYNEQFF.

As to this clone: One junction end disagrees with the germline gene, perhaps due to a read error. V is TRBV28 and J is TRBJ2-5; 8 bases align to TRBD1. Germline assignment: CDR1 MDHEN and CDR2 SYDVKM. The length of the CDR3 is 13 residues. CDR3 region: CAGRGRGQETQYF. The CDR3 DNA reads as TGTGCCGGCAGGGGGCGAGGACAAGAGACCCAGTACTTC.

The rearrangement joins TRBV2 to TRBJ1-2, with a tentative D call TRBD1 (6 bases). CDR3 length equals 16 residues. Germline V gene data show CDR1 as SNHLY and CDR2 as FYNNEI. V shed 4 bases and J shed 0 bases, with 15 bases lying between them. This CDR3 is CASSGAGDGTNYGYTF. CDR3 coding DNA: TGTGCCAGCAGTGGTGCAGGGGATGGAACTAACTATGGCTACACCTTC.

The chain combines TRBV12-5 with TRBJ1-1; D uncertain. The CDR3 length is 13 residues. Germline lookup yields CDR1 LGHNT and CDR2 FRNRAP. Trimming cost V 6 bases and J 5 bases, with 13 bases left between them. This CDR3 is CASGFEGSTEAFF. The CDR3 coding sequence is TGTGCTAGTGGCTTCGAGGGCTCGACTGAAGCTTTCTTT.

J is TRBJ1-6 and V is TRBV6-6; 9 nucleotides align to TRBD1. The CDR3 has 15 amino acids. Germline lookup yields CDR1 MNHNY and CDR2 SVGAGI (reference sequence). V lost 2 bases and J lost 10; bases outside the gene matches: 6. CDR3 in DNA: TGTGCCAGCAGTTACCCGACAGGGGGAGGCTCACCCCTCCACTTT. This sequence encodes CASSYPTGGGSPLHF.

This chain joins TRBV6-5 and TRBJ1-1, with 8 positions matching TRBD1. The CDR3 is 14 residues long. With 3 bases clipped from V and 7 bases from J, the junction kept 7 bases outside the gene matches. Germline loops: CDR1 MNHEY, CDR2 SVGAGI. CDR3 in amino acids: CASSYPGTGGEAFF. Here the CDR3 DNA reads TGTGCCAGCAGTTATCCCGGGACAGGAGGTGAAGCTTTCTTT.

This clone was counted once. This chain connects TRBV6-1 to TRBJ2-1; D is uncertain. Germline CDR1 is MNHNS and CDR2 is SASEGT. This CDR3 comprises 15 residues. V was cut by 3 bases and J by 1 base, with 10 bases left in between. CDR3 in amino acids: CASSEQDGSYNEQFF. The CDR3 DNA sequence: TGTGCCAGCAGTGAGCAAGACGGGTCCTACAATGAGCAGTTCTTC.

The CDR3 here is CASESGRRAFF. In nucleotides, the CDR3 is TGTGCCAGCGAATCAGGGCGGCGAGCTTTCTTT. The chain recombines TRBV5-6 with TRBJ1-1, with D possibly TRBD1 on 5 matching bases. CDR1 is SGHDT, CDR2 YYEEEE, per germline. The CDR3 totals 11 residues. V was pared by 7 bases and J by 10 bases, with 14 bases between.

The chain uses TRBV27 and TRBJ2-2; D call uncertain. The germline gives CDR1 MNHEY, CDR2 SMNVEV (reference sequence). The CDR3 consists of 13 residues. V lost 3 bases and J lost 2, with 4 bases in between. CDR3 nucleotides: TGTGCCAGCAGTTTCTCCAACACCGGGGAGCTGTTTTTT. Translating gives CASSFSNTGELFF.

This clone was seen only once. This chain joins TRBV27 and TRBJ2-1; D perhaps matches TRBD2 (6 bases). Trimming stripped 2 bases from V and 4 bases from J, with 9 bases between. The CDR3 is 14 amino acids. The germline V gene has CDR1 MNHEY and CDR2 SMNVEV (reference sequence). The CDR3 is CASSLPGAYNEQFF. For the CDR3, the DNA is TGTGCCAGCAGTTTACCGGGAGCATACAATGAGCAGTTCTTC.

The rearrangement links TRBV27 to TRBJ2-5; 8 bases line up with TRBD2. Germline CDR1 reads MNHEY; CDR2 reads SMNVEV (reference sequence). J gave up 2 bases and V 1 base, and 6 bases lay outside the gene matches. CDR3 length: 16 amino acids. CDR3 in amino acids: CASSLWAGGLQETQYF. The CDR3 DNA follows: TGTGCCAGCAGTTTATGGGCGGGGGGACTACAAGAGACCCAGTACTTC.

The V call is TRBV7-3, the J call TRBJ2-2; D perhaps matches TRBD2 (5 bases). CDR1 and CDR2 from the germline V gene are SGHTA and FQGTGA. V dropped 5 bases and J dropped 3 bases, with 13 bases sitting between them. The CDR3 loop spans 15 amino acids. The CDR3 sequence: CASSSPPGDTGELFF. The CDR3 coding sequence is TGTGCCAGCAGCAGCCCCCCCGGGGACACCGGGGAGCTGTTTTTT. The full variable domain, with the rest looked up from reference TRBV7-3 and TRBJ2-2, is GAGVSQTPSNKVTEKGKYVELRCDPISGHTALYWYRQSLGQGPEFLIYFQGTGAADDSGLPNDRFFAVRPEGSVSTLKIQRTERGDSAVYLCASSSPPGDTGELFFGEGSRLTVL.

Of note for this clone: Sequence at one end of the junction differs from germline and may be a read error. This chain links TRBV6-1 with TRBJ1-4; tentatively, D is TRBD1 (6 bases). The CDR3 length is 16 residues. The germline V gene encodes CDR1 MNHNS and CDR2 SASEGT. The CDR3 region has the DNA TGTGCCAGCAGCGAAGCACAGGGCGGGGGGTATGAAAAACTGTTTTTT. It yields the protein CASSEAQGGGYEKLFF.

The V call is TRBV4-2, the J call TRBJ1-5; 8 bases are shared with TRBD1. V was clipped by 0 bases and J by 7 bases; unmatched bases: 8. Germline values: CDR1 LGHNA, CDR2 YNFKEQ. This CDR3 region has 16 residues. Here the CDR3 reads CASSQDLGTGGQPQHF. In nucleotides, the CDR3 is TGTGCCAGCAGCCAAGATTTGGGGACAGGAGGGCAGCCCCAGCATTTT.

The rearrangement joins TRBV5-1 to TRBJ1-6; 8 bases are shared with TRBD1. The junction had 4 bases not matched to a gene; V was cut back by 4 bases and J by 7 bases. Germline CDR1 SGHRS, CDR2 YFSETQ. The CDR3 runs to 14 residues. CDR3 protein: CASSPGQDNSPLHF. The CDR3 DNA follows: TGCGCCAGCAGCCCGGGACAGGACAATTCACCCCTCCACTTT.

V and J are TRBV12-5 and TRBJ2-3, with D uncertain. Germline CDR1 reads LGHNT; CDR2 reads FRNRAP. Trimming took 6 bases from V and 0 from J, leaving 7 bases between them. CDR3 length: 13 amino acids. This CDR3 is CASGQTSTDTQYF. CDR3 DNA: TGTGCTAGTGGCCAGACTAGCACAGATACGCAGTATTTT. Combining the CDR3 with reference TRBV12-5 and TRBJ2-3 gives the whole variable domain DARVTQTPRHKVTEMGQEVTMRCQPILGHNTVFWYRQTMMQGLELLAYFRNRAPLDDSGMPKDRFSAEMPDATLATLKIQPSEPRDSAVYFCASGQTSTDTQYFGPGTRLTVL.

The chain links TRBV10-3 to TRBJ1-2; D possibly corresponds to TRBD1 (5 bases). Trimming removed 6 bases at V and 5 bases at J, with 16 bases between. CDR3 length equals 14 residues. Germline CDR1 is ENHRY and CDR2 is SYGVKD. In DNA, the CDR3 is TGTGCCATCAGCTCTGGGACTTACCCTTATGGCTACACCTTC. This sequence encodes CAISSGTYPYGYTF.

The V call is TRBV19, the J call TRBJ1-5, with 9 bases matching TRBD1. This CDR3 region has 15 residues. After removal of 4 bases from V and 4 bases from J, the junction contained 5 bases not matched to a gene. The germline gives CDR1 LNHDA, CDR2 SQIVND (reference sequence). CDR3 DNA sequence: TGTGCCAGTAGTAGCCCGGGACAGGGTAATCAGCCCCAGCATTTT. This translates into CASSSPGQGNQPQHF.

V and J are TRBV27 and TRBJ1-2; the match to TRBD1 covers 9 bases. V dropped 3 bases and J dropped 5; count of bases not matched to a gene: 10. Germline V gene lookup returns CDR1 MNHEY and CDR2 SMNVEV (reference sequence). The CDR3 sequence is 16 residues long. The CDR3 DNA sequence: TGTGCCAGCAGTTTCGCTCCGGGACAGGGTTTTTATGGCTACACCTTC. Its protein is CASSFAPGQGFYGYTF.

This chain links TRBV5-1 with TRBJ1-1; no clear D gene. Per the germline V gene, CDR1 is SGHRS and CDR2 is YFSETQ. This CDR3 is 14 amino acids long. The V gene lost 7 bases and the J gene lost 2 bases, with 15 bases spanning the gap. The CDR3: CASSFRGPNTEAFF. The CDR3 bases are TGCGCCAGCTCCTTCAGAGGGCCCAACACTGAAGCTTTCTTT.